What follows is one T cell receptor (beta chain) and its context. Its antigen remains unidentified. Sequencing used immunoSEQ multiplex PCR; TCRdb keeps in-frame clones, though not all of them. The data contain approximately 110,000 clones, roughly 70% of them seen just once; the ten biggest clones take up approximately 25%. These data belong to a study of shared clonotypes between healthy human individuals. The germline CDR1 and CDR2 sequences are SSHAT and FNYEAQ (reference sequence). The CDR3 is 15 amino acids. V lost 2 bases to trimming and J lost 6 bases; unmatched junction nucleotides: 10. Study observations and caveats: Only blood was sampled; tissue repertoires likely differ.

The rearrangement uses TRBV7-7 and TRBJ2-7; 7 bases line up with TRBD2. This TCR was recovered from a woman in her 30s in good health. Sequenced sample: memory CD8+ T cells sorted from blood. The subset denotes: CD45RO+ cells pooled with CCR7-negative TemRA cells. CDR3 sequence (DNA): TGTGCCAGCAGCTTACGGCGGGAGCGCTTAGGCGAGCAGTACTTC. Translated: CASSLRRERLGEQYF.